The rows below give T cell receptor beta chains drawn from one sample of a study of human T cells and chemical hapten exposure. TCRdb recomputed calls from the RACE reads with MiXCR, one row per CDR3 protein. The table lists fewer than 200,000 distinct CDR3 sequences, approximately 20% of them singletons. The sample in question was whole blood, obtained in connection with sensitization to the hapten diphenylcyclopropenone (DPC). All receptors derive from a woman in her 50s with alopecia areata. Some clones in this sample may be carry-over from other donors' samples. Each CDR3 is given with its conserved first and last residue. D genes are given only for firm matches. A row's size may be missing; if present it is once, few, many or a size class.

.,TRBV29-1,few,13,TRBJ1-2,TGCAGCGCTGTCGGGGGGAATGACTATGGCTACACCTTC,CSAVGGNDYGYTF
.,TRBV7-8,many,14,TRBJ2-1,TGTGCCAGCAGCTTAGCAGCGGAGAGGAATGAGCAGTTCTTC,CASSLAAERNEQFF
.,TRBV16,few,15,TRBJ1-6,TGTGCCAGCAGCCAATCTGCAGATAATAATTCACCCCTCCACTTT,CASSQSADNNSPLHF
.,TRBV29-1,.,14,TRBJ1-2,TGCAGCGTTGAGGGGCAGGCGGAAGACTATGGCTACACCTTC,CSVEGQAEDYGYTF
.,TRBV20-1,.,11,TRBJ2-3,TGCAGTGCCGCCCGGACAGATACGCAGTATTTT,CSAARTDTQYF
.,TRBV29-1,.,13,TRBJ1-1,TGCAGCGCCTCCACAGGGACCAACACTGAAGCTTTCTTT,CSASTGTNTEAFF
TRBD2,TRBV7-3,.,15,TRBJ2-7,TGTGCCAGCAGCTTAACTGGCCTAGCGGGAGATGAGCAGTACTTC,CASSLTGLAGDEQYF
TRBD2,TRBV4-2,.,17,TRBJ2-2,TGTGCCAGCAGCCAAGTGGGGAGGGTAGCGGGATCCGGGGAGCTGTTTTTT,CASSQVGRVAGSGELFF
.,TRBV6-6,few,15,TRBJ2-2,TGTGCCAGCAGCCTCGGACCTTTTCGGGGCGGGGAGCTGTTTTTT,CASSLGPFRGGELFF
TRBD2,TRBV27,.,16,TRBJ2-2,TGTGCCAGCAGTCCGGCTAGCGGGGCGAACACCGGGGAGCTGTTTTTT,CASSPASGANTGELFF
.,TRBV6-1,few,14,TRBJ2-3,TGTGCCAGCAGTGAAGCATGGAGCACAGATACGCAGTATTTT,CASSEAWSTDTQYF
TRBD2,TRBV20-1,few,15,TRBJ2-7,TGCAGTGCTAGCGACTCGGGACTAGCGTCTCTCGAGCAGTACTTC,CSASDSGLASLEQYF
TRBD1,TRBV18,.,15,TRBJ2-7,TGTGCCAGCTCACTAGCCGGGACAGGGGACAACGAGCAGTACTTC,CASSLAGTGDNEQYF
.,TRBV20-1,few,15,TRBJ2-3,TGCAGTGTTACCTCTGGGGGTTCGGGCACAGATACGCAGTATTTT,CSVTSGGSGTDTQYF
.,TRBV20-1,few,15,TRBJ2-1,TGCAGTGCTAGGGGGGCGGCCCTGGGCTACAATGAGCAGTTCTTC,CSARGAALGYNEQFF
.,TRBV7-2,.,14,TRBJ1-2,TGTGCCAGCAGCTTAGATACAGGGCCCTATGGCTACACCTTC,CASSLDTGPYGYTF
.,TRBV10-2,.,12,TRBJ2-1,TGCGCCAGCGGGAGCGGGTACAATGAGCAGTTCTTC,CASGSGYNEQFF
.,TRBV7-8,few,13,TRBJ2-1,TGTGCCAGCAGCTTAGTCCCGGGCTATGAGCAGTTCTTC,CASSLVPGYEQFF
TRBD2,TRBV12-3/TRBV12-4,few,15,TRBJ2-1,TGTGCCAGCAGTTTATCGAGCGGGAGTATACGTGAGCAGTTCTTC,CASSLSSGSIREQFF
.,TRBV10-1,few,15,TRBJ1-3,TGCGCCAGCAGTGAGTCGTTAGAGTCTGGAAACACCATATATTTT,CASSESLESGNTIYF
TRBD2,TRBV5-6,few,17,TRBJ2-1,TGTGCCAGCAGCCGGAGTTCCCTAGCGGGCGGTTACAATGAGCAGTTCTTC,CASSRSSLAGGYNEQFF
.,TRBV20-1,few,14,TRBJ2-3,TGCAGTGCTAGTCTGACCCCTTCTACAGATACGCAGTATTTT,CSASLTPSTDTQYF
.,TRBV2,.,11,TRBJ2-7,TGTGCCAGCTCGCTAGCAGTCGAGCAGTACTTC,CASSLAVEQYF
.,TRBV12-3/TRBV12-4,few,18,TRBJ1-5,TGTGCCAGCAGTTTACGAATAAACTCGAGGGACAGCAATCAGCCCCAGCATTTT,CASSLRINSRDSNQPQHF
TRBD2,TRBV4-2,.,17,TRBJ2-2,TGTGCCAGCAGCCCCGGCGGTAGCGGGGACCTCGCCGGGGAGCTGTTTTTT,CASSPGGSGDLAGELFF
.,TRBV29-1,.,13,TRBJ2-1,TGCAGCGTTGAAGAAGGCAGCAACGATGAGCAGTTCTTC,CSVEEGSNDEQFF
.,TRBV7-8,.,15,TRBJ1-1,TGTGCCAGCAGCCCTCGGGACACCGAGGGGACTGAAGCTTTCTTT,CASSPRDTEGTEAFF
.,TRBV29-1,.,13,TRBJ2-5,TGCAGCGTTAAAGGACGCAACCAAGAGACCCAGTACTTC,CSVKGRNQETQYF
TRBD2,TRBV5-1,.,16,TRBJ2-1,TGCGCCAGCAGCTTGGTAGGACTAGCGGGTTTCGATGAGCAGTTCTTC,CASSLVGLAGFDEQFF
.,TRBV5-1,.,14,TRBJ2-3,TGCGCCACCCAATCCCTAGGGAGTACAGATACGCAGTATTTT,CATQSLGSTDTQYF
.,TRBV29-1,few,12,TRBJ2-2,TGCAGCGTTGGGCGTAGCACCGGGGAGCTGTTTTTT,CSVGRSTGELFF
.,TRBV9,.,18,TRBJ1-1,TGTGCCAGCAGCGTAGGTAGCCAGCCGGGAACTGAAGGCACTGAAGCTTTCTTT,CASSVGSQPGTEGTEAFF
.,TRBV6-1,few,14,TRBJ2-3,TGTGCCAGCAGTGAAACCGACGGTATAGATACGCAGTATTTT,CASSETDGIDTQYF
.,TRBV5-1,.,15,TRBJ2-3,TGCGCCAGCAGCTTGAGGGGGGACAACACAGATACGCAGTATTTT,CASSLRGDNTDTQYF
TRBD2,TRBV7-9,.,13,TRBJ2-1,TGTGCCAGCAGCTGGGCGGGAGCGCCTGAGCAGTTCTTC,CASSWAGAPEQFF
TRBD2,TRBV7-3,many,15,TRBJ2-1,TGTGCCAGCAGTTTAAGCGGGAGCTCCTACAATGAGCAGTTCTTC,CASSLSGSSYNEQFF
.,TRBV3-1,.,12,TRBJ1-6,TGTGCCAGCAGCCATGAATACAGTGAGCTCCACTTT,CASSHEYSELHF
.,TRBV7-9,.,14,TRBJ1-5,TGTGCCAGCAGCTTCGGGGGTGTGGGTCAGCCCCAGCATTTT,CASSFGGVGQPQHF
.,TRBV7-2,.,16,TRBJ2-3,TGTGCCAGCAGCCTGGGGCGGGCTGATGGCACAGATACGCAGTATTTT,CASSLGRADGTDTQYF
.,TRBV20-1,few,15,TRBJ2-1,TGCAGTGCTAGGATACAGAGGGCGTTTCGAGATGAGCAGTTCTTC,CSARIQRAFRDEQFF
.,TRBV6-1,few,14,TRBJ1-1,TGTGCCAGCAGTGACAGTGGCCCCGACACTGAAGCTTTCTTT,CASSDSGPDTEAFF
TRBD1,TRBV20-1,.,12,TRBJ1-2,TGCAGTGCTCGACAGGGAAATGATTGCTACACCTTC,CSARQGNDCYTF
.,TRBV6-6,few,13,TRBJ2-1,TGTGCCAGCAGTTACGGCGGGCTGAATGAGCAGTTCTTC,CASSYGGLNEQFF
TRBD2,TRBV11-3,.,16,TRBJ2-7,TGTGCCAGCAGCACAGGACTAGCGGGAGGTTCCGGCGAGCAGTACTTC,CASSTGLAGGSGEQYF
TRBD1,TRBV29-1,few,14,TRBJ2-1,TGCAGCGGGTCGGACAGGGGGGCCTACAATGAGCAGTTCTTC,CSGSDRGAYNEQFF
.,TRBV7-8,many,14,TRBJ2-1,TGTGCCAGCAGCTTAAGGTGGGGTTGGAATGAGCAGTTCTTC,CASSLRWGWNEQFF
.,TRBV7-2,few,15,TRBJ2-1,TGTGCCAGCAGCCCAAGCAGCCTAGCCTACAATGAGCAGTTCTTC,CASSPSSLAYNEQFF
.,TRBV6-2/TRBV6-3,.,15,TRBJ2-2,TGTGCCAGCAGAGTTCAGGGATTGAGCACCGGGGAGCTGTTTTTT,CASRVQGLSTGELFF
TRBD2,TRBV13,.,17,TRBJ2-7,TGTGCCAGCAGCCCCCCCCTGACTAGCGGGAGGGAGTACGAGCAGTACTTC,CASSPPLTSGREYEQYF
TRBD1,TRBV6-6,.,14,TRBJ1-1,TGTGCCAGCAGTAACAGGGGTCGAGACACTGAAGCTTTCTTT,CASSNRGRDTEAFF
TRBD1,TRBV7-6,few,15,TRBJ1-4,TGTGCCAGCAGTCCGAGGACAGGGGCCCAAGAAAAACTGTTTTTT,CASSPRTGAQEKLFF